This paragraph covers one TCR beta chain sequence. The data are from a study of T cells in localized non-small cell lung cancer. The CDR3 covers 14 residues. Germline lookup yields CDR1 SGHNT and CDR2 YENEEA. V shed 6 bases, J shed 4 bases, and the junction held 4 bases outside the gene matches. The protocol was immunoSEQ multiplex PCR, while the TCRdb copy is restricted to in-frame clones and leaves out a portion. This table holds approximately 33,000 clones, roughly 85% found once. The sequenced sample was peripheral blood, obtained before any cancer treatment. The clonotype was recovered from a woman aged 35 to 70 with stage I lung adenocarcinoma. The chain carries TRBV11-3 and TRBJ2-7, with 12 bases that match TRBD1. In DNA, the CDR3 is TGTGCCAGCAGTGGGACAGGGGGCTTGTACGAGCAGTACTTC. Its translation is CASSGTGGLYEQYF. Supplemented by reference TRBV11-3 and TRBJ2-7, the full variable domain reads EAGVVQSPRYKIIEKKQPVAFWCNPISGHNTLYWYLQNLGQGPELLIRYENEEAVDDSQLPKDRFSAERLKGVDSTLKIQPAELGDSAVYLCASSGTGGLYEQYFGPGTRLTVT.